Below are 21 T cell receptor beta chains sequenced from a single sample in a study of CXCR3-negative and CXCR3-positive naive CD8 T cells. Study-level results: Relative to CXCR3-negative naive cells, CXCR3-positive naive cells had more hydrophobic TRB CDR3s.

These receptors lack a known antigen. UMI-labeled TRB cDNA libraries were prepared by 5' RACE. For each CDR3 protein, TCRdb gives one entry from its re-call of the 5' RACE reads, without DNA. This listing includes about 51,000 distinct CDR3 sequences. What was sequenced was naive CXCR3+ CD8+ T cells from blood. Subset of the sample: CD45RO-CCR7+CD27+CD95- naive CD8+ T cells expressing CXCR3 (TNR3+). The receptors shown here come from a human donor in good health. Some clones in this sample may be carry-over from other donors' samples.

The J gene is TRBJ2-7, the V gene TRBV6-2 or TRBV6-3; TCRdb calls TRBD2, which cannot be checked without DNA. The CDR3 totals 16 residues. Per germline, CDR1 MNHEY and CDR2 SVGEGT. The CDR3 sequence: CASSPIAGPQSYEQYF.

V and J are TRBV5-1 and TRBJ1-2. Germline loops: CDR1 SGHRS, CDR2 YFSETQ. The CDR3 runs 15 residues. This chain's CDR3 is CASSLGDSQVDGYTF. The whole variable domain, remainder taken from reference TRBV5-1 and TRBJ1-2, is KAGVTQTPRYLIKTRGQQVTLSCSPISGHRSVSWYQQTPGQGLQFLFEYFSETQRNKGNFPGRFSGRQFSNSRSEMNVSTLELGDSALYLCASSLGDSQVDGYTFGSGTRLTVV.

V usage is TRBV5-5 and J usage is TRBJ2-1; TCRdb names TRBD2, which stays unverified in the absence of DNA. CDR3 size: 13 residues. The germline CDR1 and CDR2 sequences are SGHKS and YYEKEE (reference sequence). CDR3 sequence reads: CASSLTSGREQFF.

Here the CDR3 reads CASSAERDMAAGELFF. The V gene is TRBV4-2, the J gene TRBJ2-2; TCRdb picks TRBD1, but there is no DNA to check that call. The CDR3 totals 16 residues. Germline V gene lookup returns CDR1 LGHNA and CDR2 YNFKEQ.

The chain recombines TRBV9 with TRBJ2-1; the TCRdb call, TRBD1, lacks DNA for checking. Germline-derived CDR1 and CDR2 are SGDLS and YYNGEE. The CDR3 covers 13 residues. CDR3 region: CASSVGPGNEQFF.

The V call is TRBV7-7, the J call TRBJ2-2; TCRdb's D call, TRBD1, is unchecked because there is no DNA. The CDR3 is 18 amino acids. Germline V gives CDR1 SSHAT, CDR2 FNYEAQ (reference sequence). This CDR3 is CASSRTWGGDPNTGELFF.

The gene calls are TRBV7-6 and TRBJ1-2; the D call from TCRdb, TRBD1, cannot be confirmed without DNA. The germline gives CDR1 SGHVS, CDR2 FNYEAQ. The CDR3 has 15 amino acids. CDR3: CASSPGQGAGYGYTF.

This chain connects TRBV27 to TRBJ1-5. This CDR3 contains 14 residues. The germline V gene encodes CDR1 MNHEY and CDR2 SMNVEV (reference sequence). The CDR3 here is CASSLGGFNQPQHF.

The J gene is TRBJ2-5, the V gene TRBV9; the TCRdb call, TRBD1, lacks DNA for checking. Germline V gives CDR1 SGDLS, CDR2 YYNGEE. CDR3 length: 15 amino acids. CDR3 sequence reads: CASSAGAAFWETQYF.

This chain links TRBV20-1 with TRBJ2-7. This CDR3 contains 16 residues. The V gene's germline CDR1 is DFQATT and CDR2 SNEGSKA (reference sequence). Here the CDR3 reads CSARELDEAGLYEQYF.

The chain combines TRBV29-1 with TRBJ2-5; the D call from TCRdb, TRBD1, cannot be confirmed without DNA. Germline V CDR1 and CDR2: SQVTM, ANQGSEA. This CDR3 region has 13 residues. The CDR3: CSVDQGVEETQYF.

The rearrangement joins TRBV6-6 to TRBJ2-1. The CDR3 spans 11 residues. Looked up from germline, CDR1 is MNHNY and CDR2 is SVGAGI (reference sequence). The CDR3 protein is CASSLAREQFF.

The CDR3 is CASSRGTSGSKLPTDTQYF. This sequence joins TRBV5-1 and TRBJ2-3; TCRdb returns TRBD2, unconfirmable since there is no DNA. The CDR3 is made up of 19 amino acids. Looked up from germline, CDR1 is SGHRS and CDR2 is YFSETQ.

V usage is TRBV2 and J usage is TRBJ2-1; TCRdb outputs TRBD2, but without DNA this stays unchecked. CDR1 is SNHLY, CDR2 FYNNEI, per germline. The CDR3 loop spans 14 amino acids. The CDR3 loop is CASSPGLAGAEQFF.

V gene TRBV6-5 combines with J gene TRBJ2-1. Germline V gene data show CDR1 as MNHEY and CDR2 as SVGAGI. The CDR3 is made up of 14 amino acids. The CDR3 protein is CASRNDLSYNEQFF.

The chain has TRBV13 and TRBJ1-1. Looked up from germline, CDR1 is PRHDT and CDR2 is FYEKMQ (reference sequence). CDR3 length: 16 amino acids. CDR3 region: CASSPRTLAVTLEAFF.

This chain links TRBV20-1 with TRBJ2-1; TCRdb's assignment of TRBD1 cannot be checked, as there is no DNA. Looked up from germline, CDR1 is DFQATT and CDR2 is SNEGSKA (reference sequence). The CDR3 spans 15 residues. The chain's CDR3 is CSALSLADTYNEQFF.

The V gene is TRBV2, the J gene TRBJ2-1; no DNA is available, so the TRBD1 call from TCRdb remains unchecked. The germline CDR1 and CDR2 sequences are SNHLY and FYNNEI. The CDR3 is 16 amino acids. CDR3 amino acids: CASSEAPGVSYNEQFF.

The V gene is TRBV27, the J gene TRBJ1-1. Germline CDR1 is MNHEY and CDR2 is SMNVEV (reference sequence). The CDR3 has 14 residues. The CDR3 sequence is CASSLQGGLTEAFF.

The V gene is TRBV10-3, the J gene TRBJ2-1; the TCRdb call, TRBD2, lacks DNA for checking. Germline CDR1 reads ENHRY; CDR2 reads SYGVKD. The CDR3 is 13 amino acids. The chain's CDR3 is CAIRAGELDEQFF.

The chain links TRBV28 to TRBJ2-5; TCRdb's D call, TRBD1, is unchecked because there is no DNA. This CDR3 has 15 amino acids. Per germline, CDR1 MDHEN and CDR2 SYDVKM. The chain's CDR3 is CASSPPLEIQETQYF.